This T cell receptor beta chain was documented in a study of cytomegalovirus exposure and HLA in healthy donors (dated 2017 in TCRdb). About the full investigation: According to a later analysis, the 120 validation repertoires were produced on the same platform as the 600 to 850 repertoires of the first cohort. The study aimed to test whether cataloging public T cell receptors could reveal signatures of past pathogen exposure. Besides the first cohort of around 670 subjects, a separate validation cohort made up of 120 different subjects was used. To predict cytomegalovirus infection status, the study combined high-throughput TCR immunosequencing, statistical association of individual TCRs with disease status, and machine learning.

Receptor amplification or capture employed the immunoSEQ multiplex PCR assay. In the source study's methods: A statistical classification framework was built to diagnose cytomegalovirus status from the catalog of TCR beta chain sequences. What TCRdb holds here is the immuneACCESS table cut down to in-frame rearrangements. Part of the clones is not present; checked against another copy, under half of the missing clones reflect an unresolved V gene, and the others are unexplained. That table supplies the V and J calls and clone size; D and trimming were determined from the DNA. The sample table contains approximately 300,000 clones; only one count was recorded for roughly 88% of them. Of the sample, 0.65% to 0.85% falls within the top ten clones. For this chain, trimming is 3 bases at the V end and 7 bases at the J end, and the number of junction bases without a gene match is 13. CDR1 SGHVS and CDR2 FQNEAQ are derived from the germline V gene. The CDR3, from cysteine to phenylalanine, totals 18 residues. Only CDR3 DNA remains: 54 bases, in frame from the first base.

The donors were included in the validation cohort of 90 to 150 subjects, a group kept apart from the roughly 670-subject first cohort. With respect to this clone: Its antigen target is currently unknown. One base away there is no much larger clone; base qualities are not given.

Broader findings and caveats from the paper: The study gave a list of around 170 TCR beta chains associated with cytomegalovirus. The classifier was reported to diagnose cytomegalovirus status with high specificity and sensitivity in both the original and validation cohorts. A few of the identified cytomegalovirus-associated TCR beta chains were confirmed in vitro to be specific for cytomegalovirus antigens. While some public TCRs were present in many individuals, most TCR sequences turned up only very rarely across donors. The validation cohort had no HLA typing available for a later analysis, so co-occurrence within that cohort was assessed over all 120 or so repertoires. The authors suggested that the approach could potentially be extended to other disease states and immunological phenotypes. A later analysis found that TCRs clustered in the first cohort also tended to co-occur in the approximately 120 validation repertoires, with approximately 95% of cluster scores above 0.

The source of this sequence is a woman between 18 and 30 years old in good health and CMV-seronegative. Sequencing was performed on PBMCs. The rearrangement joined TRBV7-8 to TRBJ2-2; TRBD2 lines up with 11 middle nucleotides. The base sequence is TGTGCCAGCAGCTTCCAGATTAGCGGGAGGGCCAGGGACGGGGAGCTGTTTTTT. Translated, this is CASSFQISGRARDGELFF.